This paragraph covers one T cell receptor (beta chain) sequence. A junction end diverges from the germline sequence, so it may reflect a read error. This sample was included in a study of human thymus T cells. Produced via immunoSEQ multiplex PCR; TCRdb's table is partial and in-frame only. The data contain roughly 77,000 clones, around 95% of them seen just once; the ten biggest clones take up 0.03% to 0.035%. This CDR3 has 20 amino acids. CDR1 is SGHRS and CDR2 is YFSETQ in the germline V gene. Thymus tissue was removed during corrective cardiac surgery. The receptor was derived from a girl under three years old with a congenital heart defect but otherwise immunologically healthy. The specimen sequenced was thymus tissue. The chain uses TRBV5-1 and TRBJ2-3, with 10 nucleotides matching TRBD1. DNA for the CDR3: TGCGCCAGCGGCTTATGGGACAGGGGACTTAGCGGTGATAGTACAGATACGCAGTATTTT. Translated: CASGLWDRGLSGDSTDTQYF.